The entry below describes one T cell receptor (beta chain). The data stem from a study of shared clonotypes between healthy human individuals. The data were produced by immunoSEQ multiplex PCR, yet TCRdb's version contains in-frame clones alone and is incomplete. Of 2,500,000 or so clones listed, 85% to 95% are singletons. The CD4+ fraction was divided into a CD45RA+ naive subset and a CD45RA-negative memory subset. From germline, CDR1 is MDHEN and CDR2 SYDVKM. There are 12 residues in the CDR3. Trimming cost V 6 bases and J 8 bases; bases outside gene matches: 4. The source is a man between 18 and 35 years old in good health. Some clones in this sample may be carry-over from other donors' samples. Sequencing was done on a sample of naive CD4+ T cells from PBMCs. Subset meaning: CD45RA+ positively selected. This chain links TRBV28 with TRBJ2-3, with 8 nucleotides matching TRBD1. CDR3 residues: CASRSTGGTQYF. Written as DNA, the CDR3 is TGTGCCAGCAGGTCCACAGGGGGTACGCAGTATTTT.